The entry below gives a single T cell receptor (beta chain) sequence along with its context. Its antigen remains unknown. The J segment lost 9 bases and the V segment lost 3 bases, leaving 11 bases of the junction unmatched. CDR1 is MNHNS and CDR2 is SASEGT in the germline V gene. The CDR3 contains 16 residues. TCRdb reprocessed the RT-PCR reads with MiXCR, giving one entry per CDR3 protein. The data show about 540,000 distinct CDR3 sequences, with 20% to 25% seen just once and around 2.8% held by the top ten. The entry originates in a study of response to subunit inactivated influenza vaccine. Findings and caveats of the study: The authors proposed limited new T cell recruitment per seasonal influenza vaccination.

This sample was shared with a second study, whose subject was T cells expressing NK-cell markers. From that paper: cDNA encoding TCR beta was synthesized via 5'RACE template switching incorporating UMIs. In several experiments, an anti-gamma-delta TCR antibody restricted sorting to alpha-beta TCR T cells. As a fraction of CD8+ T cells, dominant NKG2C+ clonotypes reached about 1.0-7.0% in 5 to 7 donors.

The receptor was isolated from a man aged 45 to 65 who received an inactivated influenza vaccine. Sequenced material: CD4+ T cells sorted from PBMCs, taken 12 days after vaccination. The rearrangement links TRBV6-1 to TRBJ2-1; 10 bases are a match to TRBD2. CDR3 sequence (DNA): TGTGCCAGCAGTGACCGAGCGGGAGGGCTAATTGGTGAGCAGTTCTTC. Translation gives CASSDRAGGLIGEQFF.